The 11 T cell receptor beta chains below come from one sample, sequenced in a study of cytomegalovirus exposure and HLA in healthy donors. The PCR had 60 Vbeta and 13 Jbeta primers. The data were produced by immunoSEQ multiplex PCR, yet TCRdb's version contains in-frame clones alone and is incomplete. The data contain approximately 150,000 clones, over 70% of them singletons. The sample was PBMCs. Receptors were obtained from a man aged 25 to 45 in good health and CMV-seropositive.

A single count supports this clone. This chain joins TRBV4-1 and TRBJ1-1, with a weak D call TRBD1 (5 bases). This CDR3 has 14 amino acids. The V end lost 1 base, the J end lost 11 bases, and 17 bases lay between the germline ends. Germline CDR1 reads MGHRA; CDR2 reads YSYEKL. The CDR3 sequence is CASSQGPVLQGAFF. DNA of the CDR3: TGCGCCAGCAGCCAAGGCCCGGTTCTTCAGGGCGCTTTCTTT.

In nucleotides, the CDR3 is TGTGCCAGCTCACCACGGGGGGACACTGAAGCTTTCTTT. This encodes CASSPRGDTEAFF. This chain joins TRBV18 and TRBJ1-1, with D possibly matching TRBD1 (5 bases). The ends were cut back, 1 base at V and 3 bases at J, with 6 bases in the middle. Germline V CDR1 and CDR2: KGHSH, LQKENI. This CDR3 region has 13 residues.

The chain uses TRBV2 and TRBJ1-4; no firm D call. Germline values: CDR1 SNHLY, CDR2 FYNNEI. With 3 bases removed from V and 7 bases from J, the gap between germline ends came to 12 bases. This CDR3 contains 14 residues. The CDR3 nucleotides read TGTGCCAGCAGTGATTGGGAGGTTGGTGAAAAACTGTTTTTT. This translates into CASSDWEVGEKLFF.

CDR3 nucleotide sequence: TGTGCCAGCAGTTTTCTTTCGGTGGACAGGGACAGCTATGGCTACACCTTC. Protein product: CASSFLSVDRDSYGYTF. The chain joins TRBV28 to TRBJ1-2, with 8 bases lining up with TRBD1. Trimming took 3 bases from V and 4 from J; bases not matched to a gene: 13. The germline gives CDR1 MDHEN, CDR2 SYDVKM. The CDR3 has 17 residues.

The chain joins TRBV27 to TRBJ2-7, with D possibly TRBD1 on 6 matching bases. This CDR3 region has 16 residues. The V and J ends lost 10 bases and 3 bases respectively, with 25 bases between them. Germline V gives CDR1 MNHEY, CDR2 SMNVEV (reference sequence). The CDR3: CATLIVPGQCFYEQYF. Here the CDR3 DNA reads TGTGCCACCCTAATAGTACCGGGACAATGTTTCTACGAGCAGTACTTC.

CDR3 coding DNA: TGTGCCTGGAGTGTACGCAGGTCGGCAGGGGATGGCTACACCTTC. It translates to CAWSVRRSAGDGYTF. This sequence joins TRBV30 and TRBJ1-2, with D possibly matching TRBD1 (6 bases). CDR3 length: 15 amino acids. Germline V CDR1 and CDR2: GTSNPN, SVGIG (reference sequence). The ends were cut back, 0 bases at V and 6 bases at J, with 17 bases in the middle.

The rearrangement uses TRBV11-2 and TRBJ1-5; a possible D gene is TRBD1 (6 bases). Germline V CDR1 and CDR2: SGHAT, FQNNGV. V was cut by 2 bases and J by 9 bases, with 11 bases left in between. The CDR3 covers 13 residues. CDR3 sequence reads: CASSLFGGLPQHF. The CDR3 bases are TGTGCCAGCAGCTTATTTGGGGGCCTGCCCCAGCATTTT.

This sequence joins TRBV7-2 and TRBJ2-1; D is unclear. V was shortened by 2 bases and J by 2 bases, with 7 bases between the two germline ends. The CDR3 is 14 residues long. Per the germline V gene, CDR1 is SGHTA and CDR2 is FQGNSA. For the CDR3, the DNA is TGTGCCAGCAGCTTATTGACAACCTACAATGAGCAGTTCTTC. It codes for CASSLLTTYNEQFF.

This clone showed up just once. This rearrangement joins TRBV5-1 to TRBJ1-1; D unclear. Germline CDR1 and CDR2: SGHRS and YFSETQ. The CDR3 covers 16 residues. Trimming pared 0 bases from V and 1 base from J, leaving 13 bases between. The CDR3 sequence: CASSLGGFGSNTEAFF. The CDR3 region has the DNA TGCGCCAGCAGCTTGGGAGGGTTCGGTTCGAACACTGAAGCTTTCTTT.

The chain uses TRBV29-1 and TRBJ2-3; D is perhaps TRBD2 (5 bases). This CDR3 has 15 residues. Deletions cut 7 bases from V and 2 bases from J, with 19 bases between. CDR1 is SQVTM and CDR2 is ANQGSEA in the germline V gene. The CDR3 coding sequence is TGCAGCGGCCGGAGGCGGGCCCACCCCACAGATACGCAGTATTTT. This codes for CSGRRRAHPTDTQYF.

On this clone itself: Other DNA sequences in this sample translate to the same CDR3. The chain carries TRBV2 and TRBJ2-3; no reliable D call. V dropped 0 bases and J dropped 6 bases, with 7 bases sitting between them. CDR3 length equals 13 residues. The germline V gene has CDR1 SNHLY and CDR2 FYNNEI. CDR3 DNA: TGTGCCAGCAGTGAAGCGCTTCGGGATACGCAGTATTTT. Translation gives CASSEALRDTQYF.